The clone carrying this T cell receptor (beta chain) has just a few counts. Its matching antigen is unknown. Repertoires were generated with immunoSEQ multiplex PCR, while TCRdb's copy carries only in-frame clones and drops some. The sample shows fewer than 110,000 clones, around nine tenths of them seen only once. CDR3 length equals 11 residues. V shed 6 bases and J shed 7 bases, with 7 bases lying between them. CDR1 and CDR2 from the germline V gene are SEHNR and FQNEAQ (reference sequence). The data are from a study of T cell responses to AZD1222 COVID-19 vaccine. Pooling was applied to second doses at about 4 or about 12 weeks. Overall study findings and caveats: Epitopes outside B.1.351 and B.1.1.7 mutated regions reportedly drew nearly half of spike TCRs.

The sample here was peripheral blood, taken 28 days after the second AZD1222 dose. This TCR was recovered from an adult who received the AZD1222 COVID-19 vaccine. The rearrangement uses TRBV7-9 and TRBJ2-1; D call uncertain. In nucleotides, the CDR3 is TGTGCCAGCAGTGAGAGGAATGAGCAGTTCTTC. Amino acid sequence: CASSERNEQFF.